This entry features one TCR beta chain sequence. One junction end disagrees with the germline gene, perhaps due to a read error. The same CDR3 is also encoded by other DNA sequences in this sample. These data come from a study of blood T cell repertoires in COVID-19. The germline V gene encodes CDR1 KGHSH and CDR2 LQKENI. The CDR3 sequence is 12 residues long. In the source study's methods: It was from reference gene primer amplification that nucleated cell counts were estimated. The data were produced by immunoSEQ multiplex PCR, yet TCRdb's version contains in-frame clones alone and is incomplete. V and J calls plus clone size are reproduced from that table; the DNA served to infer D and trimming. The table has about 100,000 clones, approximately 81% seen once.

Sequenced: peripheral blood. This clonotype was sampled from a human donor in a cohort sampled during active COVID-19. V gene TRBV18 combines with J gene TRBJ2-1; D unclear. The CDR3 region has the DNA TGTGCCAGCTCGCCACAGAGGAATGAGCAGTTCTTC. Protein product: CASSPQRNEQFF. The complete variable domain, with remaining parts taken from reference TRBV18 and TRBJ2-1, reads NAGVMQNPRHLVRRRGQEARLRCSPMKGHSHVYWYRQLPEEGLKFMVYLQKENIIDESGMPKERFSAEFPKEGPSILRIQQVVRGDSAAYFCASSPQRNEQFFGPGTRLTVL.